The rows below give T cell receptor beta chains drawn from one sample of a study of cytomegalovirus exposure and HLA in healthy donors. TCRdb's table, derived via immunoSEQ multiplex PCR, lists solely in-frame clones and lacks some. This table has about 130,000 clones, roughly 76% appearing once. The sequenced sample was PBMCs. These receptor sequences come from a woman aged 45-59 years in good health and CMV-seronegative. The CDR3 runs from the conserved cysteine through the conserved F or W. D genes are given only for firm matches. Rows give clone size only sometimes, using once, few, many, or a class for an expanded clone.

TRBJ2-7 | TRBV6-5 | - | - | CASSYSDGAYEQYF | TGTGCCAGCAGTTACTCCGACGGAGCCTACGAGCAGTACTTC
TRBJ2-7 | TRBV27 | few | - | CASSVQGGKNYEQYF | TGTGCCAGCAGTGTACAGGGTGGAAAGAACTACGAGCAGTACTTC
TRBJ1-1 | TRBV6-5 | - | TRBD1 | CASSPGQGLVRAFF | TGTGCCAGCAGCCCCGGACAGGGTCTTGTAAGAGCTTTCTTT
TRBJ2-3 | TRBV9 | - | - | CASSGTSTDTQYF | TGTGCCAGCTCCGGGACAAGCACAGATACGCAGTATTTT
TRBJ2-5 | TRBV7-9 | once | - | CASSSDVRGTQYF | TGTGCCAGCAGCTCGGACGTCCGGGGGACCCAGTACTTC
TRBJ1-5 | TRBV7-2 | few | TRBD1 | CASSQGQGYQPQHF | TGTGCCAGCAGCCAGGGACAGGGTTATCAGCCCCAGCATTTT
TRBJ1-1 | TRBV7-3 | - | - | CASSLTGGSAKDTEAFF | TGTGCCAGCAGCTTAACGGGAGGGTCAGCCAAGGACACTGAAGCTTTCTTT
TRBJ2-2 | TRBV9 | - | - | CASSVASGYTGELFF | TGTGCCAGCAGCGTGGCAAGCGGATACACCGGGGAGCTGTTTTTT
TRBJ2-1 | TRBV5-1 | - | TRBD1 | CASSPGQAYNEQFF | TGCGCCAGCAGCCCCGGACAGGCCTACAATGAGCAGTTCTTC
TRBJ1-1 | TRBV18 | once | - | CASSAEQTEQAFF | TGTGCCAGCTCAGCGGAACAGACAGAGCAAGCTTTCTTT
TRBJ1-2 | TRBV28 | once | - | CASRPPLGANYGYTF | TGTGCCAGCAGACCCCCTCTCGGGGCTAACTATGGCTACACCTTC
TRBJ1-5 | TRBV28 | - | TRBD1 | CASRLSDRGRQPQHF | TGTGCCAGCAGACTGTCGGACAGGGGACGGCAGCCCCAGCATTTT
TRBJ1-5 | TRBV7-9 | - | TRBD1 | CSSSPYGQGEQPQHF | TGTTCCAGCAGTCCGTATGGACAGGGCGAGCAGCCCCAGCATTTT
TRBJ2-1 | TRBV13 | once | - | CASSFKTRYNEQFF | TGTGCCAGCAGCTTCAAGACTCGGTACAATGAGCAGTTCTTC
TRBJ2-7 | TRBV4-3 | - | TRBD2 | CASSQDQGSGAYEQYF | TGCGCCAGCAGCCAAGATCAAGGTAGCGGGGCCTACGAGCAGTACTTC
TRBJ1-1 | TRBV2 | - | - | CASSREDRNTEAFF | TGTGCCAGCAGTCGGGAGGACCGAAACACTGAAGCTTTCTTT
TRBJ2-1 | TRBV6-5 | few | TRBD2 | CAYTGLGIHEQFF | TGTGCCTATACGGGACTAGGGATTCATGAGCAGTTCTTC
TRBJ2-2 | TRBV7-7 | few | TRBD2 | CATRPVVASGQGELFF | TGTGCTACCAGGCCAGTGGTAGCTAGCGGACAAGGGGAGCTGTTTTTT
TRBJ2-1 | TRBV7-8 | once | TRBD2 | CASSSLGGREVNEQFF | TGTGCCAGCAGCTCCCTCGGGGGGCGGGAGGTCAATGAGCAGTTCTTC
TRBJ1-5 | TRBV7-2 | few | - | CASSLDTGSQPQHF | TGTGCCAGCAGCTTAGACACAGGATCTCAGCCCCAGCATTTT
TRBJ2-1 | TRBV9 | - | TRBD1 | CASSAGQGRSNEQFF | TGTGCCAGCAGCGCGGGACAGGGGAGATCCAATGAGCAGTTCTTC
TRBJ2-1 | TRBV6-6 | - | TRBD2 | CASSPGTRRDNEQFF | TGTGCCAGCAGCCCCGGGACTAGGAGGGACAATGAGCAGTTCTTC
TRBJ2-7 | TRBV29-1 | - | - | CSVELEGYEQYF | TGCAGCGTTGAACTAGAGGGCTACGAGCAGTACTTC
TRBJ2-1 | TRBV12-5 | - | TRBD2 | CASARGLAANNEQFF | TGTGCTAGTGCCAGAGGGCTAGCGGCAAACAATGAGCAGTTCTTC
TRBJ2-2 | TRBV7-2 | few | - | CASSPRNTGELFF | TGTGCCAGCAGCCCCAGAAACACCGGGGAGCTGTTTTTT
TRBJ2-3 | TRBV4-2 | - | TRBD2 | CASSPQSLARQGFSGRGWYF | TGTGCCAGCAGCCCACAATCTTTAGCAAGACAGGGCTTCAGCGGGAGGGGATGGTATTTT
TRBJ2-3 | TRBV11-3 | - | TRBD2 | CASSETSGSTDTQYF | TGTGCCAGCAGCGAGACTAGCGGTAGCACAGATACGCAGTATTTT
TRBJ1-5 | TRBV30 | - | - | CAWMVANSNQPQHF | TGTGCCTGGATGGTAGCTAATAGCAATCAGCCCCAGCATTTT
TRBJ2-5 | TRBV7-2 | - | - | CASSLFLETQYF | TGTGCCAGCAGCTTATTTCTGGAGACCCAGTACTTC
TRBJ2-2 | TRBV27 | - | TRBD1 | CASSFGTGATGELFF | TGTGCCAGCAGTTTTGGGACAGGGGCCACCGGGGAGCTGTTTTTT
TRBJ1-1 | TRBV2 | - | - | CASSARTAEAFF | TGTGCCAGCAGCGCCAGGACAGCCGAAGCTTTCTTT
TRBJ2-6 | TRBV2 | - | - | CASRSNLAVSGANVLTF | TGTGCCAGCAGGTCAAATCTAGCCGTCTCTGGGGCCAACGTCCTGACTTTC
TRBJ1-5 | TRBV5-8 | - | TRBD1 | CASSLVGRGHEQPQHF | TGTGCCAGCAGCTTGGTAGGCAGGGGGCACGAGCAGCCCCAGCATTTT
TRBJ1-1 | TRBV19 | - | - | CASTTGAMNTEAFF | TGTGCCAGTACCACGGGAGCAATGAACACTGAAGCTTTCTTT
TRBJ2-1 | TRBV7-9 | - | TRBD2 | CASSHTSGRSNEQFF | TGTGCCAGCAGCCACACTAGCGGGAGAAGCAATGAGCAGTTCTTC
TRBJ2-1 | TRBV7-9 | - | TRBD2 | CASRPGLAGLGGNEQFF | TGTGCCAGCAGACCGGGACTAGCGGGTCTAGGGGGCAATGAGCAGTTCTTC
TRBJ1-2 | TRBV14 | - | TRBD1 | CASSQGQGAWYGYTF | TGTGCCAGCAGCCAAGGACAGGGGGCTTGGTATGGCTACACCTTC
TRBJ2-7 | TRBV2 | - | TRBD1 | CASSDLRTGIYEQYF | TGTGCCAGCAGTGATTTGCGGACAGGGATCTACGAGCAGTACTTC
TRBJ2-7 | TRBV28 | - | TRBD2 | CASSGVGGRGYEQYF | TGTGCCAGCAGTGGGGTTGGGGGGAGGGGTTACGAGCAGTACTTC
TRBJ2-2 | TRBV28 | - | TRBD1 | CASSTPGGITGELFF | TGTGCCAGCAGTACCCCAGGGGGAATCACCGGGGAGCTGTTTTTT
TRBJ2-5 | TRBV11-2 | - | TRBD2 | CASSLGGRARETQYF | TGTGCCAGCAGCTTAGGCGGGAGGGCCCGGGAGACCCAGTACTTC
TRBJ1-2 | TRBV30 | - | TRBD1 | CAWGTGGDGYTF | TGTGCCTGGGGAACAGGGGGCGATGGCTACACCTTC
TRBJ1-1 | TRBV7-2 | - | - | CASSPYQGGTEAFF | TGTGCCAGCAGCCCCTATCAGGGTGGCACTGAAGCTTTCTTT
TRBJ1-5 | TRBV28 | - | TRBD1 | CASSGGDRYSNQPQHF | TGTGCCAGCAGTGGGGGGGACAGGTATAGCAATCAGCCCCAGCATTTT
TRBJ2-5 | TRBV15 | - | - | CATSRDYQETQYF | TGTGCCACCAGCAGAGATTATCAAGAGACCCAGTACTTC
TRBJ1-1 | TRBV30 | once | - | CAWSGVLNTEAFF | TGTGCCTGGAGTGGAGTCCTGAACACTGAAGCTTTCTTT